These 13 T cell receptor beta chains were all obtained from the same sample, sequenced in a study of CXCR3-negative and CXCR3-positive naive CD8 T cells. Notes on the study in general: TRB CDR3s were more hydrophobic in CXCR3-positive than in CXCR3-negative naive cells.

In preparing the TRB cDNA libraries, 5' RACE with UMI labels was used. TCRdb reanalyzed the 5' RACE reads, giving one entry per CDR3 protein sequence and no DNA. This repertoire comprises under 70,000 distinct CDR3 sequences; its ten largest clones make up roughly 4.4%. Their antigens are not known. Sequences were obtained from naive CXCR3+ CD8+ T cells from blood. Sample subset: CD45RO-CCR7+CD27+CD95- naive CD8+ T cells expressing CXCR3 (TNR3+). Source of these receptors: a human donor in good health. Some clones in this sample may be carry-over from other donors' samples.

The chain uses TRBV12-3 or TRBV12-4 and TRBJ2-1. This CDR3 is built from 13 residues. CDR3 amino acids: CASSSSGWNEQFF.

The rearrangement links TRBV7-9 to TRBJ2-1; without DNA, the TCRdb call of TRBD1 cannot be checked. This CDR3 region has 16 residues. Germline V gene lookup returns CDR1 SEHNR and CDR2 FQNEAQ (reference sequence). CDR3 sequence reads: CASSMPGTYLYNEQFF.

This clonotype is medium-sized (0.01 to 0.1%) by frequency. V is TRBV4-3 and J is TRBJ2-7. Germline values: CDR1 LGHNA, CDR2 YSLEER. This CDR3 spans 15 amino acids. CDR3 protein: CASSQERQTFYEQYF.

This chain joins TRBV12-3 or TRBV12-4 and TRBJ2-1; TCRdb returns TRBD1, unconfirmable since there is no DNA. CDR3 length: 14 residues. CDR3: CASSSPAGYNEQFF.

J is TRBJ2-7 and V is TRBV11-2; TCRdb's D gene call, TRBD1, goes unchecked for lack of DNA. The germline V gene encodes CDR1 SGHAT and CDR2 FQNNGV. This CDR3 is built from 13 residues. CDR3 sequence: CASSLVAGDEQYF.

The chain links TRBV19 to TRBJ1-1; checking the TCRdb D call of TRBD1 is not possible without DNA. This CDR3 is built from 12 residues. Germline CDR1 is LNHDA and CDR2 is SQIVND (reference sequence). The CDR3: CASSPGSTEAFF.

The chain couples TRBV7-2 to TRBJ1-1. The germline V gene encodes CDR1 SGHTA and CDR2 FQGNSA. CDR3 length equals 13 residues. The CDR3 sequence is CASSASGNTEAFF. Looking up the rest from reference TRBV7-2 and TRBJ1-1 gives the full variable domain: GAGVSQSPSNKVTEKGKDVELRCDPISGHTALYWYRQSLGQGLEFLIYFQGNSAPDKSGLPSDRFSAERTGGSVSTLTIQRTQQEDSAVYLCASSASGNTEAFFGQGTRLTVV.

The V call is TRBV29-1, the J call TRBJ2-1; as DNA is missing, the TRBD1 call by TCRdb cannot be tested. The CDR3 consists of 14 residues. Germline values: CDR1 SQVTM, CDR2 ANQGSEA. CDR3 sequence: CSVVTGTGNNEQFF.

The CDR3 is CASSPGNRGSSGANVLTF. The genes are TRBV12-3 or TRBV12-4 and TRBJ2-6; the D gene TCRdb calls, TRBD1, cannot be checked with no DNA. CDR3 length equals 18 residues.

This chain joins TRBV3-1 and TRBJ1-1; TCRdb's assignment of TRBD1 cannot be checked, as there is no DNA. CDR1 and CDR2 (germline): LGHDT, YNNKEL (reference sequence). The CDR3 is 16 amino acids. CDR3 protein: CASSQGDGVMNTEAFF.

This sequence joins TRBV9 and TRBJ2-1; TCRdb proposes TRBD2, but this gene call is untestable without DNA. CDR1 and CDR2 (germline): SGDLS, YYNGEE. This CDR3 contains 18 residues. Here the CDR3 reads CASSVSGTSGGPYNEQFF.

The chain is built from TRBV28 and TRBJ2-1; TCRdb outputs TRBD1, but without DNA this stays unchecked. Germline values: CDR1 MDHEN, CDR2 SYDVKM. The CDR3 extends over 18 amino acids. The CDR3 region is CASSSPLLGGQAYNEQFF.

The chain carries TRBV7-9 and TRBJ2-7; with no DNA, the TCRdb D assignment of TRBD1 cannot be verified. CDR1 and CDR2 (germline): SEHNR, FQNEAQ (reference sequence). The CDR3 contains 13 residues. CDR3 in amino acids: CASSLGATAEQYF.